This TCR beta chain appears in the sequencing data of a study of shared clonotypes between healthy human individuals. Assay used: immunoSEQ multiplex PCR; TCRdb lists only in-frame clones, some missing. The sample yields 980,000 or so clones, around 80% seen once. CDR3 length: 15 amino acids. V lost 1 base and J 2 bases, leaving 8 bases between the germline ends. Germline-derived CDR1 and CDR2 are SGHAT and FQNNGV. The TCR originated in a man aged 18 to 29 in good health. Sequenced sample: memory CD4+ T cells sorted from blood. Subset here: CD45RA-negative fraction. The chain carries TRBV11-2 and TRBJ2-2, with D unresolved. CDR3 DNA: TGTGCCAGCAGCTTAGGGGCCATTAACACCGGGGAGCTGTTTTTT. Protein sequence: CASSLGAINTGELFF.